This T cell receptor (beta chain) was obtained from a study of OX40 agonist ivuxolimab in advanced cancers. Across the whole study: Patient treatment consisted of intravenous ivuxolimab administration every 2 weeks at 0.01 to 10 mg/kg. The study reported partial responses in three patients: one hepatocellular carcinoma, two cutaneous melanoma. Whole-study findings and limits: Relative to CD4+, CD8+ T cells held more expanded clones on average.

The CDR3 runs to 13 residues. Per the germline V gene, CDR1 is LNHDA and CDR2 is SQIVND (reference sequence). Trimming left V 5 bases short and J 4 bases short, with 11 bases between. Turning to this clone: Its antigen remains unidentified.

Produced via immunoSEQ multiplex PCR; TCRdb's table is partial and in-frame only. In the table there are about 70,000 clones, 85% to 90% of which are singletons. Autoimmune disease history or systemic immunosuppression excluded patients. The sequenced sample was CD4+ or CD8+ T cells sorted from blood, obtained in a trial of the OX40 agonist ivuxolimab. This TCR was sampled from an adult with an advanced solid tumor such as melanoma, head and neck, liver or kidney cancer. The chain employs TRBV19 and TRBJ1-2; TRBD1 might be the D (6 bases). Here the CDR3 reads CASSLQGGYGYTF. CDR3 DNA: TGTGCCAGTAGTTTACAGGGAGGCTATGGCTACACCTTC.